The 14 T cell receptor beta chains given below trace back to one sample, sequenced in a study of blood T cell repertoires in COVID-19. Profiling relied on immunoSEQ multiplex PCR, and the TCRdb table lists in-frame clones only, not all of them. The table records approximately 110,000 clones, about 85% of them present only once. Sequenced: peripheral blood. The source is a human donor in a cohort sampled during active COVID-19.

This rearrangement joins TRBV5-1 to TRBJ2-1; 10 bases are a match to TRBD2. The V segment lost 4 bases and the J segment 3 bases; nucleotides outside the gene matches: 7. CDR1 SGHRS and CDR2 YFSETQ come from the germline V gene. The CDR3 spans 16 residues. This CDR3 reads CASSNLAGEGYNEQFF. The CDR3 nucleotides read TGCGCCAGCAGCAATCTAGCGGGAGAGGGCTACAATGAGCAGTTCTTC. The complete variable domain, with remaining parts taken from reference TRBV5-1 and TRBJ2-1, reads KAGVTQTPRYLIKTRGQQVTLSCSPISGHRSVSWYQQTPGQGLQFLFEYFSETQRNKGNFPGRFSGRQFSNSRSEMNVSTLELGDSALYLCASSNLAGEGYNEQFFGPGTRLTVL.

This sequence joins TRBV5-1 and TRBJ1-2; 8 bases agree with TRBD1. This CDR3 spans 14 amino acids. The trim removed 6 bases at V and 3 bases at J, leaving 7 bases unmatched. Germline CDR1 and CDR2: SGHRS and YFSETQ. In DNA form, the CDR3 reads TGCGCCAGCAAATGGGACAGGTCAGACTATGGCTACACCTTC. This translates into CASKWDRSDYGYTF.

The chain couples TRBV18 to TRBJ2-1; the match to TRBD1 covers 8 bases. From germline, CDR1 is KGHSH and CDR2 LQKENI. Unmatched junction bases numbered 6, after V lost 4 bases and J lost 4 bases. The CDR3 sequence is 15 residues long. The CDR3 loop is CASSRNRGEYNEQFF. The CDR3 bases are TGTGCCAGCTCACGAAACAGGGGGGAGTACAATGAGCAGTTCTTC. Using reference TRBV18 and TRBJ2-1 for the parts outside the CDR3, the full variable domain is NAGVMQNPRHLVRRRGQEARLRCSPMKGHSHVYWYRQLPEEGLKFMVYLQKENIIDESGMPKERFSAEFPKEGPSILRIQQVVRGDSAAYFCASSRNRGEYNEQFFGPGTRLTVL.

The gene calls are TRBV4-1 and TRBJ2-3; 7 nucleotides align to TRBD2. From germline, CDR1 is MGHRA and CDR2 YSYEKL. After removal of 0 bases from V and 5 bases from J, the junction contained 2 bases not matched to a gene. CDR3 length: 14 amino acids. CDR3: CASSQELALDTQYF. The CDR3 nucleotides read TGCGCCAGCAGCCAAGAACTAGCGCTAGATACGCAGTATTTT.

This clone is a singleton in its sample. The chain recombines TRBV6-4 with TRBJ2-3; TRBD2 aligns across 13 bases. CDR3 length equals 16 residues. J gave up 1 base and V 5 bases, and 3 bases lay outside the gene matches. Germline V CDR1 and CDR2: MRHNA, SNTAGT. The CDR3 region has the DNA TGTGCCAGCAGTTACGGGACTAGCGGGGGCACAGATACGCAGTATTTT. Its translation: CASSYGTSGGTDTQYF.

The rearrangement links TRBV19 to TRBJ1-2; D call uncertain. The CDR3 has 12 amino acids. Germline V gene lookup returns CDR1 LNHDA and CDR2 SQIVND (reference sequence). V was trimmed by 6 bases and J by 3 bases, leaving 8 bases between them. The CDR3 is CASSNEYYGYTF. The CDR3, as DNA: TGTGCCAGTAGCAATGAGTACTATGGCTACACCTTC. The full variable domain, with the rest looked up from reference TRBV19 and TRBJ1-2, is DGGITQSPKYLFRKEGQNVTLSCEQNLNHDAMYWYRQDPGQGLRLIYYSQIVNDFQKGDIAEGYSVSREKKESFPLTVTSAQKNPTAFYLCASSNEYYGYTFGSGTRLTVV.

This clone was counted once. V is TRBV5-5 and J is TRBJ1-1; no clear D gene. V dropped 4 bases and J dropped 1 base, with 11 bases sitting between them. The CDR3 length is 14 residues. Germline V lookup: CDR1 SGHKS, CDR2 YYEKEE (reference sequence). CDR3 nucleotide sequence: TGTGCCAGCAGCCGCTGGAGAGAGAACACTGAAGCTTTCTTT. Its translation: CASSRWRENTEAFF.

V usage is TRBV5-6 and J usage is TRBJ2-3, with TRBD2 identical over 8 bases. The J segment lost 5 bases and the V segment lost 4 bases, leaving 6 bases of the junction unmatched. Germline V CDR1 and CDR2: SGHDT, YYEEEE. This CDR3 spans 14 amino acids. In DNA, the CDR3 is TGTGCCAGCAGCCTCAGCGGGAGAAGAGATACGCAGTATTTT. Its translation: CASSLSGRRDTQYF.

This clone was observed a few times. This chain links TRBV5-1 with TRBJ1-2; 9 bases agree with TRBD1. V lost 3 bases, J lost 8 bases, and 5 bases stayed unmatched. In germline, CDR1 is SGHRS, CDR2 YFSETQ. This CDR3 contains 13 residues. The CDR3 spells CASSSDRGSGYTF. The CDR3 DNA reads as TGCGCCAGCAGCTCGGACAGGGGCAGCGGCTACACCTTC. Full variable domain (outside the CDR3, taken from reference TRBV5-1 and TRBJ1-2): KAGVTQTPRYLIKTRGQQVTLSCSPISGHRSVSWYQQTPGQGLQFLFEYFSETQRNKGNFPGRFSGRQFSNSRSEMNVSTLELGDSALYLCASSSDRGSGYTFGSGTRLTVV.

J is TRBJ2-7 and V is TRBV24-1, with TRBD2 matching over 9 bases. The CDR3 loop spans 16 amino acids. V dropped 2 bases and J dropped 2; count of bases not matched to a gene: 6. CDR1 and CDR2 from the germline V gene are KGHDR and SFDVKD. This CDR3 reads CATSDSSGGKTYEQYF. In DNA, the CDR3 is TGTGCCACCAGTGATTCAAGCGGGGGGAAAACCTACGAGCAGTACTTC.

The chain joins TRBV4-3 to TRBJ1-2, with D possibly being TRBD1 (5 bases). Looked up from germline, CDR1 is LGHNA and CDR2 is YSLEER. The ends were cut back, 1 base at V and 7 bases at J, with 13 bases in the middle. This CDR3 spans 14 amino acids. The CDR3 is CASSQGGGFSGYTF. As DNA, the CDR3 is TGCGCCAGCAGCCAAGGGGGGGGGTTTTCTGGCTACACCTTC.

The chain is built from TRBV18 and TRBJ2-1; 13 bases align to TRBD2. This CDR3 spans 17 amino acids. CDR1 is KGHSH and CDR2 is LQKENI in the germline V gene. V lost 4 bases, J lost 3 bases, and 6 bases stayed unmatched. In nucleotides, the CDR3 is TGTGCCAGCTCACTCCGGACTAGCGGGAGAGTCTACAATGAGCAGTTCTTC. Amino acids: CASSLRTSGRVYNEQFF.

The chain carries TRBV5-3 and TRBJ2-5, with 9 positions matching TRBD1. TRBV5-3 falls under the ORF class, with uncertain function. Trimming took 2 bases from V and 4 from J; bases not matched to a gene: 15. This CDR3 region has 18 residues. The CDR3 protein is CARSLTEWDRVELETQYF. The CDR3 DNA follows: TGTGCCAGAAGCTTAACGGAATGGGACAGGGTCGAGTTAGAGACCCAGTACTTC.

The chain has TRBV27 and TRBJ2-2, with D maybe TRBD2 (6 bases). Trimming took 1 base from V and 7 from J, leaving 7 bases between them. This CDR3 comprises 13 residues. Germline V CDR1 and CDR2: MNHEY, SMNVEV (reference sequence). The CDR3 nucleotides read TGTGCCAGCAGTTTATTCGGGAGCGGGGAGCTGTTTTTT. Translation gives CASSLFGSGELFF.